This T cell receptor (beta chain) was sequenced during a study of cytomegalovirus exposure and HLA in healthy donors. Germline CDR1 is SGHNT and CDR2 is YYREEE (reference sequence). CDR3 length: 14 amino acids. The V gene lost 5 bases and the J gene lost 3 bases, with 15 bases spanning the gap. Study-wide findings and caveats: Cytomegalovirus status was reportedly diagnosed by the classifier with high sensitivity and specificity. In a later analysis, most CMV-associated TCR beta chains appeared HLA-restricted. Three chains linked to CMV were shown in vitro to be specific for CMV antigens. Most sequenced TCRs were rare (though some public TCRs occurred in many donors).

PCR employed 60 Vbeta and 13 Jbeta primers. The protocol was immunoSEQ multiplex PCR, while the TCRdb copy is restricted to in-frame clones and leaves out a portion. Among about 250,000 clones listed, under 90% were seen once. This clone is a singleton in its sample. Its antigen is still unknown. The source of this sequence is a girl aged 2 to 9 in good health and CMV-seronegative. V gene TRBV5-4 combines with J gene TRBJ2-7, with D unclear. The sample was PBMCs. The CDR3 protein is CASSPRGSFYEQYF. The CDR3 bases are TGTGCCAGCAGTCCACGAGGTTCTTTCTACGAGCAGTACTTC. Combining the CDR3 with reference TRBV5-4 and TRBJ2-7 gives the whole variable domain ETGVTQSPTHLIKTRGQQVTLRCSSQSGHNTVSWYQQALGQGPQFIFQYYREEENGRGNFPPRFSGLQFPNYSSELNVNALELDDSALYLCASSPRGSFYEQYFGPGTRLTVT.